This T cell receptor beta chain was documented in a study of neoadjuvant nivolumab and ipilimumab in lung cancer. Measured with immunoSEQ multiplex PCR; TCRdb has only the in-frame clones, and not every one. Here the sample spans approximately 17,000 clones, around 77% being singletons. The trim removed 3 bases at V and 1 base at J, leaving 9 bases unmatched. The CDR3 runs 17 residues. Germline CDR1 reads MNHNS; CDR2 reads SASEGT. Sample: tumor tissue, taken after neoadjuvant nivolumab, alone or with ipilimumab, at or shortly before surgery. The sequence was collected from an adult with non-small cell lung cancer. The chain has TRBV6-1 and TRBJ1-5; TRBD1 agrees at 7 bases. Here the CDR3 DNA reads TGTGCCAGCAGTGATCGCTCCGGGACAGCGAGCAATCAGCCCCAGCATTTT. Translated, it gives CASSDRSGTASNQPQHF.